A selection of T cell receptor beta chains follows, all from one sample in a study of early T cells in non-severe SARS-CoV-2 infection. TCRdb recomputed calls from the 5' RACE reads with MiXCR, one row per CDR3 protein. The sample has roughly 29,000 distinct CDR3 sequences, around 6.1% seen once. Sample: whole blood, taken at baseline. These receptors were obtained from an adult who was a healthcare worker with PCR-confirmed SARS-CoV-2 infection or an uninfected control (not recorded which). Both conserved end residues are part of each CDR3. Fields, in order: clone size, V gene, J gene, D gene, CDR3 DNA, CDR3 protein. The D gene is left open where the match is weak. Clone size is not always given. Where it is, it says once, few, many or a class for expanded clones.

size: few
V: TRBV4-2
J: TRBJ1-6
D: .
DNA: TGTGCCAGCAGCCAAGATTTAGGGGGGAACAATTCACCCCTCCACTTT
CDR3: CASSQDLGGNNSPLHF

size: .
V: TRBV5-1
J: TRBJ2-7
D: .
DNA: TGCGCCAGCAGGGCCCTTAGCGGCAGAGACGAGCAGTACTTC
CDR3: CASRALSGRDEQYF

size: many
V: TRBV2
J: TRBJ2-1
D: TRBD2
DNA: TGTGCCAGCAGTGACCCCCTAGGACTAGCGGGACTCAATGAGCAGTTCTTC
CDR3: CASSDPLGLAGLNEQFF

size: few
V: TRBV5-1
J: TRBJ2-2
D: TRBD1
DNA: TGCGCCAGCAGCTTGGTCGGACAGGGGTACACCGGGGAGCTGTTTTTT
CDR3: CASSLVGQGYTGELFF

size: .
V: TRBV12-3/TRBV12-4
J: TRBJ2-7
D: TRBD2
DNA: TGTGCCAGCAGTAGGACTAGCGGCGACTACGAGCAGTACTTC
CDR3: CASSRTSGDYEQYF

size: .
V: TRBV6-2/TRBV6-3
J: TRBJ1-2
D: .
DNA: TGTGCCAGCAGTCCATCAACCTATGGCTACACCTTC
CDR3: CASSPSTYGYTF

size: .
V: TRBV28
J: TRBJ2-7
D: .
DNA: TGTGCCAGCAGTTCCGGACAGCTCTACGAGCAGTACTTC
CDR3: CASSSGQLYEQYF

size: many
V: TRBV5-1
J: TRBJ1-2
D: .
DNA: TGCGCCAGCAGCGCCACAGGCGGTGGCTACACCTTC
CDR3: CASSATGGGYTF

size: .
V: TRBV6-6
J: TRBJ2-7
D: TRBD2
DNA: TGTGCCAGCAGTTCTCTGGGCCTGACTAGCGGGAGCTACGAGCAGTACTTC
CDR3: CASSSLGLTSGSYEQYF

size: many
V: TRBV11-2
J: TRBJ1-4
D: .
DNA: TGTGCCAGCAGCTTAGGCAGTAATAATGAAAAACTGTTTTTT
CDR3: CASSLGSNNEKLFF

size: many
V: TRBV20-1
J: TRBJ2-7
D: .
DNA: TGCAGTGCTAGAAGGCAGCTAGACTCCTACGAGCAGTACTTC
CDR3: CSARRQLDSYEQYF

size: many
V: TRBV27
J: TRBJ2-1
D: .
DNA: TGTGCCAGCAGTTTATCGTACCCAGGGGCATCCTACAATGAGCAGTTCTTC
CDR3: CASSLSYPGASYNEQFF

size: many
V: TRBV20-1
J: TRBJ2-1
D: TRBD2
DNA: TGCAGTGCTAGAGCAGGGACTAGCGACTACAATGAGCAGTTCTTC
CDR3: CSARAGTSDYNEQFF

size: few
V: TRBV6-1
J: TRBJ2-7
D: .
DNA: TGTGCCAGCAGTCCACAGACAGGATCCTACGAGCAGTACTTC
CDR3: CASSPQTGSYEQYF

size: .
V: TRBV6-2/TRBV6-3
J: TRBJ1-2
D: .
DNA: TGTGCCAGCAGTACCGGGACGGCCCATACCTTC
CDR3: CASSTGTAHTF

size: .
V: TRBV7-9
J: TRBJ2-7
D: .
DNA: TGTGCCAGCAGCTCAACCTCTTCGGGAGTCGTCTACGAGCAGTACTTC
CDR3: CASSSTSSGVVYEQYF

size: many
V: TRBV10-3
J: TRBJ2-7
D: .
DNA: TGTGCCATCAGTGGGTGGTCCAACTACGAGCAGTACTTC
CDR3: CAISGWSNYEQYF

size: .
V: TRBV28
J: TRBJ2-1
D: .
DNA: TGTGCCAGCAGCAAGGGTGGGCGGAATGAGCAGTTCTTC
CDR3: CASSKGGRNEQFF

size: many
V: TRBV4-3
J: TRBJ2-2
D: TRBD1
DNA: TGCGCCAGCAGCCGGGACAGGGCCACCGGGGAGCTGTTTTTT
CDR3: CASSRDRATGELFF

size: .
V: TRBV19
J: TRBJ2-5
D: TRBD2
DNA: TGTGCCAGTAGTCTCTCGCCGGGACTAGCGGGAGAGCAGTACTTC
CDR3: CASSLSPGLAGEQYF

size: many
V: TRBV3-1
J: TRBJ1-5
D: .
DNA: TGTGCCAGCAGCCTGTCAGGTCAGCCCCAGCATTTT
CDR3: CASSLSGQPQHF

size: .
V: TRBV3-1
J: TRBJ2-5
D: TRBD2
DNA: TGTGCCAGCAGCCAAGATGCGTTAGCGGGGGTCTGGTACTTC
CDR3: CASSQDALAGVWYF

size: .
V: TRBV18
J: TRBJ1-6
D: TRBD1
DNA: TGTGCCAGCTCACGAGCGACAGGGTATAATTCACCCCTCCACTTT
CDR3: CASSRATGYNSPLHF

size: many
V: TRBV19
J: TRBJ2-7
D: .
DNA: TGTGCCAGTAGTTCCCGGGACACGCAAGCCTACGAGCAGTACTTC
CDR3: CASSSRDTQAYEQYF

size: many
V: TRBV7-2
J: TRBJ2-7
D: .
DNA: TGTGCCAGCAGCTTAGGGACTATCGGGGGGCCTTACGAGCAGTACTTC
CDR3: CASSLGTIGGPYEQYF

size: many
V: TRBV30
J: TRBJ1-5
D: .
DNA: TGTGCCTGGAGTAGGGGAGGGGATCAGCCCCAGCATTTT
CDR3: CAWSRGGDQPQHF

size: few
V: TRBV7-2
J: TRBJ1-1
D: TRBD1
DNA: TGTGCCAGCAGCTCCCGGACAGGGGGAACTGAAGCTTTCTTT
CDR3: CASSSRTGGTEAFF

size: many
V: TRBV12-3/TRBV12-4
J: TRBJ1-5
D: .
DNA: TGTGCCAGCAGCTGGGGGCATCAGCCCCAGCATTTT
CDR3: CASSWGHQPQHF

size: many
V: TRBV20-1
J: TRBJ2-5
D: TRBD1
DNA: TGCAGTGCTAGATCGGACAGGAGACAAGAGACCCAGTACTTC
CDR3: CSARSDRRQETQYF

size: many
V: TRBV7-2
J: TRBJ1-5
D: .
DNA: TGTGCCAGCAGCTCGGGGAGGGATCAGCCCCAGCATTTT
CDR3: CASSSGRDQPQHF

size: many
V: TRBV12-5
J: TRBJ1-3
D: .
DNA: TGTGCTAGTGGTTTGGTACGGATCGCAGGCGCAACGAGCTCTGGAAACACCATATATTTT
CDR3: CASGLVRIAGATSSGNTIYF

size: many
V: TRBV27
J: TRBJ2-5
D: .
DNA: TGTGCCAGCAGTTTAGGGAGGGGGCGGAGTGAGACCCAGTACTTC
CDR3: CASSLGRGRSETQYF

size: many
V: TRBV30
J: TRBJ2-6
D: TRBD1
DNA: TGTGCCTGGGCCAGACAGGGGGGGGCCAACGTCCTGACTTTC
CDR3: CAWARQGGANVLTF

size: many
V: TRBV18
J: TRBJ1-1
D: .
DNA: TGTGCCAGCCAATCCGGGGGGGGTAATACTGAAGCTTTCTTT
CDR3: CASQSGGGNTEAFF

size: many
V: TRBV3-1
J: TRBJ1-1
D: .
DNA: TGTGCCAGCAGCCAAATGATCGGCACTGAAGCTTTCTTT
CDR3: CASSQMIGTEAFF

size: many
V: TRBV29-1
J: TRBJ2-3
D: TRBD2
DNA: TGCAGCGTTGATCTAGCGGGCACCTCCACAGATACGCAGTATTTT
CDR3: CSVDLAGTSTDTQYF

size: many
V: TRBV28
J: TRBJ1-2
D: .
DNA: TGTGCCAGCAGTTTATATGGCAGGCCGTGGGGATACACCTTC
CDR3: CASSLYGRPWGYTF

size: many
V: TRBV20-1
J: TRBJ2-5
D: .
DNA: TGCAGTGCTAGAGATATGGGGGGAGTGCAAGAGACCCAGTACTTC
CDR3: CSARDMGGVQETQYF

size: many
V: TRBV28
J: TRBJ1-5
D: .
DNA: TGTGCCAGCAGTCCCCCCCCGGGGAGGCCCCAGCATTTT
CDR3: CASSPPPGRPQHF

size: many
V: TRBV6-6
J: TRBJ2-3
D: TRBD2
DNA: TGTGCCAGCAGTTACTCAATCAGCGGGACTAGCACAGATACGCAGTATTTT
CDR3: CASSYSISGTSTDTQYF

size: medium-sized
V: TRBV11-2
J: TRBJ2-1
D: TRBD2
DNA: TGTGCCAGCAGCTTATTCGGGGGGACCTACAATGAGCAGTTCTTC
CDR3: CASSLFGGTYNEQFF

size: many
V: TRBV20-1
J: TRBJ1-3
D: .
DNA: TGCAGTGCCCTTGGGAGCGCAGGAAACACCATATATTTT
CDR3: CSALGSAGNTIYF

size: many
V: TRBV20-1
J: TRBJ1-5
D: .
DNA: TGCAGTGCTAGAGGTTCCGCAGGGATTAATCAGCCCCAGCATTTT
CDR3: CSARGSAGINQPQHF

size: .
V: TRBV7-8
J: TRBJ2-2
D: .
DNA: TGTGCCAGCAGCTTAGCCTTTAAGGGCTCCGGGGAGCTGTTTTTT
CDR3: CASSLAFKGSGELFF

size: many
V: TRBV11-2
J: TRBJ2-7
D: .
DNA: TGTGCCAGCAGCTGGCAACTAGCTTACGAGCAGTACTTC
CDR3: CASSWQLAYEQYF

size: few
V: TRBV18
J: TRBJ2-3
D: .
DNA: TGTGCCAGCTCACGCGACAGGACCCCAGATACGCAGTATTTT
CDR3: CASSRDRTPDTQYF

size: many
V: TRBV10-3
J: TRBJ2-7
D: .
DNA: TGTGCCATCAGTGACCCTAATAGCGGCCTTTCCTACGAGCAGTACTTC
CDR3: CAISDPNSGLSYEQYF

size: many
V: TRBV5-6
J: TRBJ2-5
D: .
DNA: TGTGCCAGCAGCTCTGCTGACCCTGGAGGGACCCAGTACTTC
CDR3: CASSSADPGGTQYF

size: many
V: TRBV4-1
J: TRBJ2-1
D: TRBD2
DNA: TGCGCCAGCAGCCAAGATCGGGCTAGCGGGAGGAATGAGCAGTTCTTC
CDR3: CASSQDRASGRNEQFF

size: many
V: TRBV28
J: TRBJ2-1
D: TRBD1
DNA: TGTGCCAGCACCACAGGGGGCGCGGGTAATGAGCAGTTCTTC
CDR3: CASTTGGAGNEQFF

size: many
V: TRBV30
J: TRBJ2-1
D: TRBD1
DNA: TGTGCCTTCGACAGGGGGGGATCCTACAATGAGCAGTTCTTC
CDR3: CAFDRGGSYNEQFF

size: many
V: TRBV6-2/TRBV6-3
J: TRBJ2-2
D: .
DNA: TGTGCCAGCGGGTCCCACCTCACCGGGGAGCTGTTTTTT
CDR3: CASGSHLTGELFF

size: many
V: TRBV28
J: TRBJ1-5
D: TRBD1
DNA: TGTGCCAGCAGGATTACAGGGGGCTACCAGCCCCAGCATTTT
CDR3: CASRITGGYQPQHF

size: few
V: TRBV4-3
J: TRBJ2-1
D: .
DNA: TGCGCCAGCAGCCAAGTCGCACAGGGAAACAATGAGCAGTTCTTC
CDR3: CASSQVAQGNNEQFF